The clone carrying this TCR beta chain has ten or more counts. What it binds is unknown. RNA transcripts provided the source from which TCR beta CDR3 regions were amplified. The HTBI primer set was used in a first-round RT-PCR of the TCR CDR3. TCRdb passed the multiplex PCR reads through MiXCR, listing each CDR3 protein once. The sample has under 550,000 distinct CDR3 sequences, less than 20% seen once; the top ten hold around 50%. The data stem from a study of T cells in Graves' hyperthyroidism and ophthalmopathy. Regarding the study as a whole: Ophthalmopathy and stable hyperthyroidism were separated by a 13 V-J model.

A patient was excluded if there was uncontrolled infection, other autoimmune disease, pregnancy or lactation. Clinical symptoms, serum thyroxine, TRAb, thyroid ultrasound and orbital computed tomography informed diagnoses. Around 10 ml fresh peripheral blood yielded the PBMCs. V dropped 5 bases and J dropped 4 bases, with 6 bases sitting between them. Germline loops: CDR1 GTSNPN, CDR2 SVGIG (reference sequence). The CDR3 runs 11 residues. The J gene is TRBJ2-1, the V gene TRBV30; D remains ambiguous. The source material was blood. The TCR comes from a man aged 40-49 years with Graves' ophthalmopathy. The DNA of the CDR3 is TGTGCCTGGCGGCGATACAATGAGCAGTTCTTC. Protein product: CAWRRYNEQFF.